These 21 T cell receptor beta chains originate from one sample sequenced in a study of T cells in women clearing cervical HPV infection. TCRdb's copy holds only in-frame clones and misses some; the assay was immunoSEQ multiplex PCR. The sample holds about 39,000 clones. The specimen sequenced was blood buffy coat. The receptors here all came from a woman between 18 and 75 years old with a cervical HPV16 infection that either progressed to CIN3+ or cleared (not recorded which).

For this clone: The missing CDR3 end, 3 residues past where the read stops, is filled in from the germline J gene. This same CDR3 is encoded by further DNA sequences in the sample. The rearrangement links TRBV13 to TRBJ1-5, with D possibly TRBD1 on 5 matching bases. This CDR3 spans 14 amino acids. The germline V and J ends were trimmed by 1 base and 3 bases, with 7 bases remaining between them. Germline V gene data show CDR1 as PRHDT and CDR2 as FYEKMQ (reference sequence). The CDR3 bases that were read are TGTGCCAGCAGCTTAGCAGGGTCCAATCAGCCC. It codes for CASSLAGSNQP. The complete CDR3 reads CASSLAGSNQPQHF.

With regard to this clone: The read gets to within 3 residues of the CDR3 end, and the germline J gene fills in the rest. The chain recombines TRBV7-8 with TRBJ1-5, with D maybe TRBD1 (5 bases). The length of the CDR3 is 16 residues. Trimming shortened V by 6 bases and J by 0 bases, and 15 bases separated the two germline ends. Germline CDR1 and CDR2: SGHVS and FQNEAQ. The CDR3 protein is CASRSGAAYSNQPQHF. The sequenced part of the CDR3 DNA is TGTGCCAGCAGGAGCGGGGCAGCATATAGCAATCAGCCC. Full variable domain (missing parts from reference TRBV7-8 and TRBJ1-5): GAGVSQSPRYKVAKRGQDVALRCDPISGHVSLFWYQQALGQGPEFLTYFQNEAQLDKSGLPSDRFFAERPEGSVSTLKIQRTQQEDSAVYLCASRSGAAYSNQPQHFGDGTRLSIL.

The CDR3 sequence: CAWSVGLDRQETQYF. CDR3 bases read: TGTGCCTGGAGTGTAGGTCTAGACCGCCAAGAGACG. The genes are TRBV30 and TRBJ2-3; the D is unclear. The read terminates 3 residues before the CDR3 end, so the remaining end is supplied by the germline J gene. Per the germline V gene, CDR1 is GTSNPN and CDR2 is SVGIG (reference sequence). There are 15 residues in the CDR3. Full variable domain (rest looked up from reference TRBV30 and TRBJ2-3): SQTIHQWPATLVQPVGSPLSLECTVEGTSNPNLYWYRQAAGRGLQLLFYSVGIGQISSEVPQNLSASRPQDRQFILSSKKLLLSDSGFYLCAWSVGLDRQETQYFGPGTRLTVL.

Details on this clone: The missing CDR3 end, 3 residues past where the read stops, is filled in from the germline J gene. The chain uses TRBV19 and TRBJ2-3, with 9 positions matching TRBD1. CDR3 length: 16 residues. Germline CDR1 LNHDA, CDR2 SQIVND (reference sequence). The part of the CDR3 DNA that was read is TGTGCCAGTAGCCAGACAGGGGGGTATAGCAATCAGCCG. This translates into CASSQTGGYSNQP. The whole CDR3 protein reads CASSQTGGYSNQPQYF.

Regarding this clone: The read is 3 residues too short to cover the CDR3 end, so that end is filled in from the germline J gene. The chain recombines TRBV10-3 with TRBJ2-2; 7 bases are shared with TRBD1. CDR3 length: 16 amino acids. After removal of 3 bases from V and 3 bases from J, the junction contained 7 bases not matched to a gene. The germline CDR1 and CDR2 sequences are ENHRY and SYGVKD. The sequenced part of the CDR3 DNA is TGTGCCATCAGTGATGGGACAGCCCCTCACACCGGGGAG. Translation gives CAISDGTAPHTGE. The CDR3 as a whole reads CAISDGTAPHTGELFF.

As regards this clone: The sequence runs out 3 residues before the end of the CDR3; the remainder is reconstructed from the germline J gene. J is TRBJ1-4 and V is TRBV5-1; D may be TRBD1 (6 bases). Germline assignment: CDR1 SGHRS and CDR2 YFSETQ. The CDR3 is 18 amino acids. CDR3 region: CASSRTGTRSSGANVLFF. The sequenced part of the CDR3 DNA is TGCGCCAGCAGCCGTACCGGGACACGGAGCTCTGGGGCCAACGTA.

Remarks on this clone: The CDR3 end is not reached by the read, which stops 3 residues before it; the germline J gene fills it in. The chain has TRBV29-1 and TRBJ2-3, with 9 bases fitting TRBD2. CDR1 and CDR2 from the germline V gene are SQVTM and ANQGSEA. This CDR3 contains 15 residues. Incomplete CDR3 DNA: TGCAGCGTTGAAGGGGCTAGCGGGAAAACAAAGACG. Amino acids: CSVEGASGKTKT. The CDR3 in full is CSVEGASGKTKTQYF.

Notes on this clone: Coverage ceases 3 residues before the CDR3 finishes, and the germline J gene fills in the end. The chain employs TRBV7-9 and TRBJ1-4, with 8 bases lining up with TRBD1. There are 15 residues in the CDR3. V trimming: 5 bases; J trimming: 8 bases; junction bases outside the gene matches: 10. Looked up from germline, CDR1 is SEHNR and CDR2 is FQNEAQ (reference sequence). CDR3 amino acids: CASSVLTGAGEKLFF. CDR3 bases read: TGTGCCAGCAGCGTGTTGACAGGGGCCGGGGAAAAA.

As to this clone: The read halts 3 residues ahead of the CDR3 end, with the missing end drawn from the germline J gene. This chain connects TRBV7-2 to TRBJ1-1, with a tentative D call TRBD1 (5 bases). This CDR3 comprises 12 residues. The V and J ends lost 1 base and 6 bases respectively, with 6 bases between them. CDR1 SGHTA and CDR2 FQGNSA come from the germline V gene. The CDR3 protein is CASSLGGAEAFF. The sequenced part of the CDR3 DNA is TGTGCCAGCAGCTTAGGGGGGGCTGAA.

As to this clone: The read ends 3 residues before the CDR3 terminus; that terminus is restored from the germline J gene. The rearrangement links TRBV2 to TRBJ1-4, with a weak D call TRBD1 (5 bases). The CDR3 runs to 15 residues. Germline V gene sequence: CDR1 SNHLY, CDR2 FYNNEI. The V end was cut by 1 base, the J end by 3 bases, with 9 bases between. The covered CDR3 bases are TGTGCCAGCAGTGAAGATTGGGGGGCTAATGAAAAA. Translating it yields CASSEDWGANEK. The whole CDR3 reads CASSEDWGANEKLFF.

Worth noting for this clone: The sequenced fragment ends 3 residues before the CDR3 boundary, so the rest is inferred from the germline J gene. This rearrangement joins TRBV11-3 to TRBJ2-2; 7 bases match TRBD1. Germline CDR1 and CDR2: SGHNT and YENEEA. The CDR3 runs to 14 residues. CDR3 DNA, as far as it was read: TGTGCCAGCAGATACATAGGGGGCAATTCACCG. It codes for CASRYIGGNSP. The full-length CDR3 reads as CASRYIGGNSPLFF.

As concerns this clone: The read terminates 3 residues ahead of where the CDR3 ends, so the germline J gene completes it. The rearrangement joins TRBV15 to TRBJ2-2, with D possibly matching TRBD2 (6 bases). V was pared by 2 bases and J by 2 bases, with 9 bases between. The CDR3 consists of 15 residues. CDR1 is LNHNV and CDR2 is YYDKDF in the germline V gene (reference sequence). CDR3 bases read: TGTGCCACCAGCAGATGGGACTCTAACACCGGGGAG. This codes for CATSRWDSNTGE. The whole CDR3 sequence is CATSRWDSNTGELFF.

A note on this clone: Read coverage stops 3 residues before the CDR3 terminus; the germline J gene supplies the remainder. The chain uses TRBV6-2 or TRBV6-3 and TRBJ2-3; 8 bases line up with TRBD1. Trimming removed 6 bases from V and 6 bases from J; junction bases left unmatched: 5. Looked up from germline, CDR1 is MNHEY and CDR2 is SVGEGT. This CDR3 is 13 amino acids long. CDR3 loop: CASRQTGGDTQYF. The sequenced part of the CDR3 DNA is TGTGCCAGCAGACAAACAGGGGGGGATACG.

As concerns this clone: The read is 3 residues too short to cover the CDR3 end, so that end is filled in from the germline J gene. The V gene is TRBV7-9, the J gene TRBJ2-1; D gene uncertain. This CDR3 has 13 residues. Trimming removed 5 bases at V and 0 bases at J, with 5 bases between. CDR1 is SEHNR and CDR2 is FQNEAQ in the germline V gene (reference sequence). CDR3 bases read: TGTGCCAGCAGCGTCCGCTCCTACAATGAG. Encoded protein: CASSVRSYNE. The entire CDR3 protein is CASSVRSYNEQFF.

Points on this clone: With the read ending 3 residues before the CDR3 end, the germline J gene is used to fill in that end. The chain joins TRBV6-2 or TRBV6-3 to TRBJ2-3; D perhaps matches TRBD2 (5 bases). Germline CDR1 reads MNHEY; CDR2 reads SVGEGT. This CDR3 comprises 17 residues. Deletions cut 0 bases from V and 0 bases from J, with 13 bases between. The CDR3 DNA, read in part, is TGTGCCAGCAGTTACTCCTTGAGGCGGGCGAGCACAGATACG. Translated: CASSYSLRRASTDT. The complete CDR3 reads CASSYSLRRASTDTQYF.

Concerning this clone: The CDR3 goes on 3 residues after the read ends, and that part is filled in from the germline J gene. J is TRBJ2-5 and V is TRBV20-1, with a possible D match to TRBD2 (6 bases). The V gene lost 3 bases and the J gene lost 2 bases, with 16 bases spanning the gap. The CDR3 runs to 15 residues. CDR1 is DFQATT and CDR2 is SNEGSKA in the germline V gene (reference sequence). The sequenced CDR3 bases are TGCAGTGCTAGGGGTCTAGCGAACAATCAAGAGACC. Amino acid sequence: CSARGLANNQET. The entire CDR3 sequence reads CSARGLANNQETQYF.

Worth noting for this clone: From the germline J gene comes the end of the CDR3, since the read stops 3 residues before it. This sample also contains other DNA sequences that code for the same CDR3. This sequence joins TRBV5-6 and TRBJ2-1; 9 nucleotides align to TRBD1. The CDR3 runs 14 residues. Unmatched junction bases numbered 2, after V lost 0 bases and J lost 7 bases. Germline V gene lookup returns CDR1 SGHDT and CDR2 YYEEEE. The CDR3 spells CASSLGGTGNEQFF. The CDR3 bases that were read are TGTGCCAGCAGCTTGGGGGGGACAGGGAATGAG.

With respect to this clone: The read terminates 3 residues ahead of where the CDR3 ends, so the germline J gene completes it. The V call is TRBV7-9, the J call TRBJ1-2, with D possibly being TRBD1 (6 bases). CDR3 length: 14 amino acids. Per germline, CDR1 SEHNR and CDR2 FQNEAQ (reference sequence). V was clipped by 4 bases and J by 0 bases, with 9 bases between them. Incomplete CDR3 DNA: TGTGCCAGCAGCTCGAGGGGGTCTAACTATGGC. It specifies CASSSRGSNYG. The entire CDR3 reads CASSSRGSNYGYTF. The full variable domain, with the rest looked up from reference TRBV7-9 and TRBJ1-2, is DTGVSQNPRHKITKRGQNVTFRCDPISEHNRLYWYRQTLGQGPEFLTYFQNEAQLEKSRLLSDRFSAERPKGSFSTLEIQRTEQGDSAMYLCASSSRGSNYGYTFGSGTRLTVV.

In the case of this clone: The read falls 3 residues short of the CDR3 end, and the missing part is taken from the germline J gene. The chain has TRBV25-1 and TRBJ1-2, with 10 bases fitting TRBD1. CDR3 size: 18 residues. Germline trimming cut 3 bases from V and 2 bases from J; bases unmatched to any gene: 12. CDR1 is MGHDK and CDR2 is SYGVNS in the germline V gene. The DNA read from the CDR3 is TGTGCCAGCAGTGATCAGACAGGGGGCTTGGCGTGGAACTATGGC. This encodes CASSDQTGGLAWNYG. The whole CDR3 protein is CASSDQTGGLAWNYGYTF.

A word on this clone: Sequencing ends 3 residues short of the CDR3 end; the germline J gene provides the rest. This chain joins TRBV6-2 or TRBV6-3 and TRBJ1-5; a possible D gene is TRBD1 (5 bases). Germline values: CDR1 MNHEY, CDR2 SVGEGT. Trimming left V 10 bases short and J 5 bases short, with 15 bases between. CDR3 length equals 13 residues. The CDR3 sequence: CATDVKGDQPQHF. The CDR3 bases that were read are TGTGCCACCGACGTGAAAGGGGATCAGCCC.

Comment on this clone: Sequencing ends 3 residues short of the CDR3 end; the germline J gene provides the rest. The V and J genes are TRBV6-4 and TRBJ2-5; 10 bases map to TRBD2. The CDR3 extends over 14 amino acids. J was trimmed by 5 bases and V by 10 bases; bases with no gene match: 10. In germline, CDR1 is MRHNA, CDR2 SNTAGT. CDR3 bases read: TGTGCCAACTTCACTAGCGGGGTGGGGGAGACC. Translated: CANFTSGVGET. The whole CDR3 region reads CANFTSGVGETQYF.